The next 22 T cell receptor beta chains were all read from a single sample in a study of PD-1 blockade in classical Hodgkin lymphoma. All patients relapsed after autologous stem cell transplantation, and brentuximab vedotin exposure varied. Assay: immunoSEQ multiplex PCR; the TCRdb copy retains only in-frame clones and omits some. The table has approximately 150,000 clones, about four fifths seen once. Specimen: peripheral blood mononuclear cells (PBMCs), collected before the second cycle of nivolumab. These receptors were collected from a human donor with classical Hodgkin lymphoma.

The genes are TRBV5-1 and TRBJ1-1; D might be TRBD1 (6 bases). Germline V gene lookup returns CDR1 SGHRS and CDR2 YFSETQ. Trimming shortened V by 5 bases and J by 5 bases, and 13 bases separated the two germline ends. The CDR3 contains 13 residues. CDR3 in amino acids: CASRTQGGTEAFF. CDR3 coding DNA: TGCGCCAGCAGGACACAGGGAGGGACTGAAGCTTTCTTT. The whole variable domain, remainder taken from reference TRBV5-1 and TRBJ1-1, is KAGVTQTPRYLIKTRGQQVTLSCSPISGHRSVSWYQQTPGQGLQFLFEYFSETQRNKGNFPGRFSGRQFSNSRSEMNVSTLELGDSALYLCASRTQGGTEAFFGQGTRLTVV.

The rearrangement joins TRBV21-1 to TRBJ1-4; the table's D call of TRBD1 was not tested on the DNA. TRBV21-1 is a listed pseudogene. The CDR3 is 14 residues long. The CDR3 sequence is CASKKDRGHEKLFF. The CDR3 DNA reads as TGTGCCAGCAAGAAGGACAGGGGGCATGAAAAACTGTTTTTT.

J is TRBJ2-1 and V is TRBV7-2; 8 nucleotides align to TRBD1. The CDR3 has 19 residues. Germline assignment: CDR1 SGHTA and CDR2 FQGNSA. Trimming cost V 4 bases and J 7 bases; bases outside gene matches: 21. CDR3: CASSSKLGVQGAGRNEQFF. The CDR3 DNA is TGTGCCAGCAGCTCCAAGTTAGGTGTGCAGGGGGCTGGACGGAATGAGCAGTTCTTC.

DNA for the CDR3: TGTGCCAGCACCCCCGTGGGGGGCGCGACCGGGGAGCTGTTTTTT. Protein product: CASTPVGGATGELFF. The V call is TRBV19, the J call TRBJ2-2; the D gene could be TRBD1 or TRBD2 (6 bases each). There are 15 residues in the CDR3. The germline V and J ends were trimmed by 9 bases and 5 bases, with 19 bases remaining between them. Germline CDR1 and CDR2: LNHDA and SQIVND (reference sequence).

In this sample, this clone turned up a few times. The sample holds other DNA sequences that translate to the same CDR3. The chain has TRBV25-1 and TRBJ2-7; TRBD2 aligns across 7 bases. V gave up 5 bases and J gave up 2 bases; unmatched junction bases: 3. The germline V gene encodes CDR1 MGHDK and CDR2 SYGVNS. This CDR3 has 13 amino acids. DNA of the CDR3: TGTGCCAGCAGTCTGGCGGGGGCCTACGAGCAGTACTTC. Translated, it gives CASSLAGAYEQYF.

The chain uses TRBV12-5 and TRBJ2-6; tentatively, D is TRBD2 (5 bases). V gave up 2 bases and J gave up 1 base, with 6 bases separating them. CDR1 is LGHNT, CDR2 FRNRAP, per germline. This CDR3 spans 15 amino acids. This chain's CDR3 is CASGLTGSGANVLTF. In DNA form, the CDR3 reads TGTGCTAGTGGTTTGACGGGGTCTGGGGCCAACGTCCTGACTTTC.

This clone showed up just a few times. V gene TRBV2 combines with J gene TRBJ1-1; D possibly corresponds to TRBD1 (5 bases). V lost 1 base and J lost 2, with 8 bases in between. The CDR3 sequence is 14 residues long. The germline gives CDR1 SNHLY, CDR2 FYNNEI. The CDR3 DNA reads as TGTGCCAGCAGTGAAGGTGGGGGAAACACTGAAGCTTTCTTT. Translated: CASSEGGGNTEAFF.

V usage is TRBV27 and J usage is TRBJ1-4; possibly TRBD1 for D (5 bases). Germline CDR1 is MNHEY and CDR2 is SMNVEV (reference sequence). Trimming stripped 6 bases from V and 8 bases from J, with 28 bases between. This CDR3 is 18 amino acids long. CDR3 sequence: CASSLKWRGADNSEKLFF. The CDR3 DNA sequence: TGTGCCAGCAGCTTAAAATGGAGGGGCGCGGACAATTCCGAAAAACTGTTTTTT.

The chain recombines TRBV21-1 with TRBJ1-5. TRBV21-1 is classified as a pseudogene. CDR3 length: 16 amino acids. The CDR3 reads CASSKEGRELKQPQHF. CDR3 DNA sequence: TGTGCCAGCAGCAAAGAGGGTAGGGAGTTAAAGCAGCCCCAGCATTTT.

The gene calls are TRBV15 and TRBJ2-1; weak D call: TRBD2 (5 bases). The CDR3 has 16 residues. V lost 3 bases to trimming and J lost 3 bases, with 15 bases between them. Germline V gene sequence: CDR1 LNHNV, CDR2 YYDKDF (reference sequence). The CDR3 nucleotides read TGTGCCACCAGCAGCACGAGCGGCCTTAACTACAATGAGCAGTTCTTC. This sequence encodes CATSSTSGLNYNEQFF.

The chain has TRBV30 and TRBJ2-1; D is uncertain. V dropped 5 bases and J dropped 4 bases, with 12 bases sitting between them. This CDR3 is 13 amino acids long. CDR1 and CDR2 from the germline V gene are GTSNPN and SVGIG (reference sequence). Here the CDR3 DNA reads TGTGCCTGGGACCCCCCCGGGTACAATGAGCAGTTCTTC. Amino acid sequence: CAWDPPGYNEQFF.

The chain is built from TRBV19 and TRBJ1-4, with TRBD1 matching 10 bases. This CDR3 spans 16 amino acids. Trimming took 7 bases from V and 6 from J; bases not matched to a gene: 11. Germline V gives CDR1 LNHDA, CDR2 SQIVND (reference sequence). In DNA form, the CDR3 reads TGTGCCAGTACTCCCTGGGGACAGGGGTACGATGAAAAACTGTTTTTT. Its translation is CASTPWGQGYDEKLFF.

DNA of the CDR3: TGTGCCAGCAGTGCCGACAGGGGAGAGACCCAGTACTTC. As protein: CASSADRGETQYF. The chain has TRBV2 and TRBJ2-5; 8 bases are shared with TRBD1. V was pared by 4 bases and J by 4 bases, with 2 bases of the junction left unmatched. Germline V gives CDR1 SNHLY, CDR2 FYNNEI. This CDR3 has 13 residues.

The CDR3 reads CASSFWGNNSPLHF. Written as DNA, the CDR3 is TGTGCCAGCAGTTTCTGGGGGAATAATTCACCCCTCCACTTT. The genes are TRBV27 and TRBJ1-6, with D possibly matching TRBD1 (5 bases). V shed 3 bases and J shed 5 bases, with 8 bases lying between them. The CDR3 consists of 14 residues. Germline V gives CDR1 MNHEY, CDR2 SMNVEV (reference sequence).

The rearrangement joins TRBV6-4 to TRBJ2-2; no clear D gene. Germline V gene data show CDR1 as MRHNA and CDR2 as SNTAGT. The CDR3 has 13 amino acids. V was clipped by 2 bases and J by 2 bases, with 3 bases between them. CDR3 amino acids: CASSDRNTGELFF. Written as DNA, the CDR3 is TGTGCCAGCAGTGACCGAAACACCGGGGAGCTGTTTTTT.

This chain joins TRBV4-1 and TRBJ1-1, with TRBD1 identical over 9 bases. The CDR3 is 14 amino acids. The V segment lost 8 bases and the J segment 6 bases; nucleotides outside the gene matches: 10. From germline, CDR1 is MGHRA and CDR2 YSYEKL. The CDR3 here is CASSPGQGPPEAFF. The CDR3 DNA reads TGCGCCAGCTCCCCAGGACAGGGGCCCCCTGAAGCTTTCTTT.

V is TRBV7-3 and J is TRBJ2-2; D remains ambiguous. Per the germline V gene, CDR1 is SGHTA and CDR2 is FQGTGA. The CDR3 contains 15 residues. V was trimmed by 5 bases and J by 0 bases, leaving 10 bases between them. The CDR3 loop is CASSRQGPNTGELFF. The CDR3 coding sequence is TGTGCCAGCAGCCGACAAGGACCGAACACCGGGGAGCTGTTTTTT.

The chain combines TRBV6-5 with TRBJ2-5; 8 nucleotides align to TRBD1. Germline V gene sequence: CDR1 MNHEY, CDR2 SVGAGI. The J segment lost 0 bases and the V segment lost 5 bases, leaving 2 bases of the junction unmatched. The CDR3 loop spans 14 amino acids. For the CDR3, the DNA is TGTGCCAGCAGTCAGGACAGGGACCAAGAGACCCAGTACTTC. Translation gives CASSQDRDQETQYF.

This clone was counted a few times. CDR3 protein: CASSLWGQLHNQPQHF. CDR3 DNA: TGTGCCAGCAGCTTGTGGGGGCAGCTTCACAATCAGCCCCAGCATTTT. The rearrangement uses TRBV5-8 and TRBJ1-5, with D perhaps matching TRBD1 (6 bases). The CDR3 runs to 16 residues. CDR1 and CDR2 (germline): SGHTS, YDEGEE. V lost 1 base to trimming and J lost 3 bases, with 14 bases between them.

The gene calls are TRBV6-6 and TRBJ1-1; D gene uncertain. Looked up from germline, CDR1 is MNHNY and CDR2 is SVGAGI (reference sequence). Trimming removed 5 bases at V and 6 bases at J, with 10 bases between. The CDR3 totals 12 residues. CDR3 nucleotide sequence: TGTGCCAGCAGTATCCTCGGGGCTGAAGCTTTCTTT. It is translated as CASSILGAEAFF.

This chain joins TRBV9 and TRBJ1-5; no definite D call. The germline CDR1 and CDR2 sequences are SGDLS and YYNGEE. V was pared by 1 base and J by 1 base, with 3 bases between. The CDR3 runs 13 residues. The CDR3 loop reads CASSVMSNQPQHF. CDR3 bases: TGTGCCAGCAGCGTAATGAGCAATCAGCCCCAGCATTTT.

Here the CDR3 reads CASSSTGVGTEAFF. The CDR3 DNA reads TGTGCCAGCAGTTCGACAGGGGTGGGCACTGAAGCTTTCTTT. The chain employs TRBV2 and TRBJ1-1, with TRBD1 matching over 8 bases. V was clipped by 5 bases and J by 4 bases; unmatched bases: 6. In germline, CDR1 is SNHLY, CDR2 FYNNEI. The CDR3 extends over 14 amino acids.